The rows below give T cell receptor beta chains drawn from one sample of a study of blood T cell repertoires in COVID-19. Here immunoSEQ multiplex PCR was the method, and the copy in TCRdb shows in-frame clones only, minus some. This sample has about 69,000 clones; around three quarters occur once, and the top ten carry about 15%. Sequenced: peripheral blood. Receptors originate from a man between 60 and 75 years old with acute or convalescent COVID-19. CDR3s include the opening cysteine and the closing phenylalanine or tryptophan.

v_gene	j_gene	CDR3aa
TRBV21-1	TRBJ2-1	CARLVTGLATIEQFF
TRBV21-1	TRBJ1-5	CASSKAQGEQPQHF
TRBV4-3	TRBJ2-7	CASSLDRDRGFEQYF
TRBV4-3	TRBJ2-3	CASSQDFRDREVF
TRBV5-1	TRBJ2-3	CASSLGWRGAPSQYF
TRBV30	TRBJ1-6	CAWSKGVFNSPLHF
TRBV24-1	TRBJ2-3	CATAGDTDTQYF
TRBV6-5	TRBJ2-1	CASGLAGGPTEQFF
TRBV4-3	TRBJ1-5	CASSQEFPSSNQPQHF
TRBV5-4	TRBJ1-2	CASSLGQGAYGYTF
TRBV6-5	TRBJ2-7	CASFESPYEQYF
TRBV4-3	TRBJ2-1	CASSQDIWQAGANNEQFF
TRBV12-5	TRBJ1-2	CASGLDSYYGYTF
TRBV4-1	TRBJ1-4	CASSEIKLLEKLFF
TRBV27	TRBJ2-1	CASMRDYHEQFF
TRBV9	TRBJ2-7	CASSPRLALEQYF
TRBV7-9	TRBJ1-5	CASSPSDRHNQPQHF
TRBV6-4	TRBJ2-3	CASSERGGRGTDTQYF
TRBV15	TRBJ2-2	CATSRGVADTGELFF
TRBV18	TRBJ1-1	CASSPQGALNTEAFF
TRBV7-6	TRBJ2-5	CASSLGGTGGQETQYF
TRBV7-3	TRBJ1-6	CASSLGGRGYNSPLHF